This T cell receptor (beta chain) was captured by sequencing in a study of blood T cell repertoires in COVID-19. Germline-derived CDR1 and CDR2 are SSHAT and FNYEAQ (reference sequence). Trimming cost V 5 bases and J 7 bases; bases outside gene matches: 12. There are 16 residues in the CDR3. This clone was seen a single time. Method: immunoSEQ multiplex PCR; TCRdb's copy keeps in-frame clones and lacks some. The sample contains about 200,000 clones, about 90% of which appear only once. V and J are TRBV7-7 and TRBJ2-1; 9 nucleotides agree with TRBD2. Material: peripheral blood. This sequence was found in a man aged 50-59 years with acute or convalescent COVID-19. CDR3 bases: TGTGCCAGCAGCCCTATAGCGGGAGCTCCTAGGAATGAGCAGTTCTTC. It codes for CASSPIAGAPRNEQFF.